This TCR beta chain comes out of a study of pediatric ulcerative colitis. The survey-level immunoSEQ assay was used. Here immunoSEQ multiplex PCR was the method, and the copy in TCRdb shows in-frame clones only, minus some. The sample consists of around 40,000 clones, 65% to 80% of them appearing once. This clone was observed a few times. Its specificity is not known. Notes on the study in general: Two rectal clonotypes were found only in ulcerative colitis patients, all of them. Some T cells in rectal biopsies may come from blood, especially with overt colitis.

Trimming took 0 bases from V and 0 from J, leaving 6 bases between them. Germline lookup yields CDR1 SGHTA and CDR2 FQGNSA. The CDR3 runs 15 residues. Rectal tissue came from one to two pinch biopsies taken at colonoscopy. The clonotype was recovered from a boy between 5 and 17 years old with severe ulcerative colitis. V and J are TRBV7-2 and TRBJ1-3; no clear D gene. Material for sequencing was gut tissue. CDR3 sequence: CASSLAFHSGNTIYF. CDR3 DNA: TGTGCCAGCAGCTTAGCCTTCCACTCTGGAAACACCATATATTTT.